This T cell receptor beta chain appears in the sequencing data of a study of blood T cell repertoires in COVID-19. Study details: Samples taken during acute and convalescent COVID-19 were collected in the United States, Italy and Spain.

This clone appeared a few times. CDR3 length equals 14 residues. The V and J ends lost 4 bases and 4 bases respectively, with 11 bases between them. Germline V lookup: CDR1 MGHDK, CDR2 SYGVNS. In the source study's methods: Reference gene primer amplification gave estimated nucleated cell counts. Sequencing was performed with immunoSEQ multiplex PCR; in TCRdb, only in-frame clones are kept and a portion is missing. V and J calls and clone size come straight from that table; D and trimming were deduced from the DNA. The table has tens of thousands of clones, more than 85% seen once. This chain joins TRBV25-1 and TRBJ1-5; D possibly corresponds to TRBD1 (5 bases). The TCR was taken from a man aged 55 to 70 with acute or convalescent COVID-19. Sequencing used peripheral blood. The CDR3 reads CASSAPGTNQPQHF. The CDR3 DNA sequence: TGTGCCAGCAGTGCTCCGGGGACTAATCAGCCCCAGCATTTT.